The 15 T cell receptor beta chains below were found in one sample sequenced in a study of T-cell reconstitution after alpha-beta-depleted transplantation in children. As it was prepared, the TCRbeta library received unique molecular identifiers. TCRdb itself ran the PCR reads through MiXCR, one entry per CDR3 protein. This table holds around 700,000 distinct CDR3 sequences, around 12% found once. The sample was PBMCs, taken before TCRalphabeta/CD19-depleted stem cell transplant. These receptors were taken from a girl aged 2 to 9 with congenital amegakaryocytic thrombocytopenia, due to receive a stem cell transplant.

This clonotype was seen a handful of times. This chain uses TRBV4-1 with TRBJ2-5; 8 bases match TRBD2. CDR3 length equals 15 residues. After removal of 1 base from V and 5 bases from J, the junction contained 6 bases not matched to a gene. Per germline, CDR1 MGHRA and CDR2 YSYEKL. Here the CDR3 reads CASSQVPAGVETQYF. The CDR3 bases are TGCGCCAGCAGCCAAGTCCCAGCGGGAGTGGAGACCCAGTACTTC.

In the case of this clonotype: At one end, the junction sequence differs from germline, possibly due to a read error. The genes are TRBV6-1 and TRBJ1-3, with D perhaps matching TRBD1 (5 bases). CDR1 is MNHNS, CDR2 SASEGT, per germline. CDR3 size: 15 residues. This CDR3 is CASSASQVARNTIYF. Here the CDR3 DNA reads TGTGCCAGTAGTGCGTCACAGGTGGCGAGAAACACCATATATTTT.

The rearrangement joins TRBV5-1 to TRBJ1-1; the D gene is possibly TRBD1 (6 bases). V was cut by 1 base and J by 0 bases, with 10 bases left in between. CDR3 length: 15 residues. Germline V lookup: CDR1 SGHRS, CDR2 YFSETQ. CDR3 bases: TGCGCCAGCAGCTTGAATGGGGGCCTGAACACTGAAGCTTTCTTT. Translation gives CASSLNGGLNTEAFF.

At least ten counts were recorded for this clonotype. The CDR3 DNA follows: TGTGCCATCAGTGAAGGGGAGGCCCAGCATTTT. The encoded protein is CAISEGEAQHF. The gene calls are TRBV10-3 and TRBJ1-5; a weak D match, TRBD1 (5 bases). Per the germline V gene, CDR1 is ENHRY and CDR2 is SYGVKD. The CDR3 runs 11 residues. V was cut by 3 bases and J by 11 bases, with 8 bases left in between.

The chain is built from TRBV21-1 and TRBJ2-1. TRBV21-1 is tagged as a pseudogene. The CDR3 is made up of 8 amino acids. CDR3 in DNA: TGTGCCAGCAGCAATAGTTTCTTC. Amino acids: CASSNSFF.

As to this clonotype: It may be a read error: a sequence one base away is much more abundant. This CDR3 fails to terminate in the conserved phenylalanine or tryptophan, so it likely reflects a read error. The limits of the CDR3 on the DNA are not certain, so only TCRdb's listed CDR3 is given. V is TRBV9 and J is TRBJ2-7. The CDR3 is 11 residues long, ends included. Germline values: CDR1 SGDLS, CDR2 YYNGEE. The CDR3 reads CASSVGTRWSI.

This clonotype was seen ten or more times. This chain joins TRBV20-1 and TRBJ2-7; 10 bases fit TRBD2. Losses at the gene ends were 0 bases for V and 0 bases for J; bases not matched to a gene: 5. The V gene's germline CDR1 is DFQATT and CDR2 SNEGSKA (reference sequence). The CDR3 totals 16 residues. The CDR3 here is CSARDLLAGLSYEQYF. In nucleotides, the CDR3 is TGCAGTGCTAGAGATTTACTAGCGGGGCTCTCCTACGAGCAGTACTTC.

This clonotype was seen only a few times. This chain connects TRBV7-8 to TRBJ2-7, with TRBD1 matching over 9 bases. The V gene's germline CDR1 is SGHVS and CDR2 FQNEAQ. With V trimmed by 5 bases and J by 2 bases, 19 bases remained unmatched. This CDR3 spans 19 amino acids. In DNA form, the CDR3 reads TGTGCCAGCAGCACTTACAAGAACACCAGACAGGGGGAAACCTACGAGCAGTACTTC. This codes for CASSTYKNTRQGETYEQYF.

This clonotype has ten or more counts. V is TRBV5-1 and J is TRBJ2-7; D gene uncertain. V was cut by 0 bases and J by 3 bases, with 7 bases left in between. This CDR3 is built from 13 residues. Germline assignment: CDR1 SGHRS and CDR2 YFSETQ. The CDR3 DNA reads as TGCGCCAGCAGCTTGGCAGCAGACTACGAGCAGTACTTC. It specifies CASSLAADYEQYF.

This clonotype has at least ten counts. This rearrangement joins TRBV12-3 or TRBV12-4 to TRBJ2-7; TRBD2 matches at 7 bases. The CDR3 has 13 amino acids. J lost 4 bases, V lost 3 bases, and 3 bases had no gene match. The CDR3 nucleotides are TGTGCCAGCAGTTTGCGGCGGGAGTACGAGCAGTACTTC. The encoded protein is CASSLRREYEQYF.

The V and J genes are TRBV30 and TRBJ2-5; D uncertain. The CDR3 totals 12 residues. Trimming stripped 0 bases from V and 3 bases from J, with 5 bases between. Germline loops: CDR1 GTSNPN, CDR2 SVGIG (reference sequence). The CDR3 sequence is CAWSVYEETQYF. CDR3 sequence (DNA): TGTGCCTGGAGTGTATATGAAGAGACCCAGTACTTC.

There are many counts of this clonotype. This chain connects TRBV5-1 to TRBJ2-1; 10 bases map to TRBD2. V shed 0 bases and J 6 bases; nucleotides not matched to a gene: 9. In germline, CDR1 is SGHRS, CDR2 YFSETQ. This CDR3 has 17 residues. This CDR3 reads CASSLVASGGGINEQFF. The CDR3 DNA reads TGCGCCAGCAGCTTGGTGGCTAGCGGGGGTGGAATCAATGAGCAGTTCTTC.

This clonotype came up a few times. J is TRBJ2-3 and V is TRBV20-1; the match to TRBD2 covers 7 bases. The V gene's germline CDR1 is DFQATT and CDR2 SNEGSKA (reference sequence). The junction had 5 bases not matched to a gene; V was cut back by 5 bases and J by 0 bases. The CDR3 has 14 residues. This chain's CDR3 is CSALGGGSTDTQYF. In nucleotides, the CDR3 is TGCAGTGCTCTTGGGGGGGGGAGCACAGATACGCAGTATTTT.

This clonotype showed up many times. The genes are TRBV21-1 and TRBJ1-2. TRBV21-1 is termed a pseudogene. The length of the CDR3 is 15 residues. The CDR3 DNA sequence: TGTGCCAGCAGCAAAGAAGACCACACGATCTATGGCTACACCTTC. Residues: CASSKEDHTIYGYTF.

This clonotype has ten or more counts. The chain carries TRBV20-1 and TRBJ2-3; D is possibly TRBD2 (5 bases). CDR3 length: 15 residues. V was pared by 3 bases and J by 1 base, with 14 bases between. The germline gives CDR1 DFQATT, CDR2 SNEGSKA (reference sequence). CDR3 amino acids: CSASRTLVRTDTQYF. Written as DNA, the CDR3 is TGCAGTGCTAGTAGGACTCTGGTTCGCACAGATACGCAGTATTTT.